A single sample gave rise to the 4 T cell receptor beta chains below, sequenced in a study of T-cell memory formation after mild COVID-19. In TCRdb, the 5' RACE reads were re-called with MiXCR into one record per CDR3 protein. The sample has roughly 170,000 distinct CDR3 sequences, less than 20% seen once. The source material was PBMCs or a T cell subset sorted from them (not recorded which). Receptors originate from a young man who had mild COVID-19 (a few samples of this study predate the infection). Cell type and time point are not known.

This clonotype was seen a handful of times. The CDR3 region has the DNA TGCGCCAGCAGTGAGGAATCAGCGAACACTGAAGCTTTCTTT. Translated: CASSEESANTEAFF. This chain joins TRBV10-2 and TRBJ1-1; no definite D call. V was clipped by 2 bases and J by 1 base, with 8 bases between them. The CDR3 length is 14 residues. The germline V gene encodes CDR1 WSHSY and CDR2 SAAADI.

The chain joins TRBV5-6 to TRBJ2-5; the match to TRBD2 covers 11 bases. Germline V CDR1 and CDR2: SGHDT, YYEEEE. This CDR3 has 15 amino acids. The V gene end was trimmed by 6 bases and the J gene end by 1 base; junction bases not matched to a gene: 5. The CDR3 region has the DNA TGTGCCAGCAACAGACTAGCGGGGCCCCAAGAGACCCAGTACTTC. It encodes CASNRLAGPQETQYF.

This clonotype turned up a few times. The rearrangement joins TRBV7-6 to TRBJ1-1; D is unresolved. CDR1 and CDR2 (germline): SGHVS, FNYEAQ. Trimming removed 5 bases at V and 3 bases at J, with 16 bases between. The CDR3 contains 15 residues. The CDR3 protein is CASSPGRTGDTEAFF. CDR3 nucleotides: TGTGCCAGCAGCCCCGGGAGGACTGGGGACACTGAAGCTTTCTTT. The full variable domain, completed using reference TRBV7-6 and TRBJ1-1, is GAGVSQSPRYKVTKRGQDVALRCDPISGHVSLYWYRQALGQGPEFLTYFNYEAQQDKSGLPNDRFSAERPEGSISTLTIQRTEQRDSAMYRCASSPGRTGDTEAFFGQGTRLTVV.

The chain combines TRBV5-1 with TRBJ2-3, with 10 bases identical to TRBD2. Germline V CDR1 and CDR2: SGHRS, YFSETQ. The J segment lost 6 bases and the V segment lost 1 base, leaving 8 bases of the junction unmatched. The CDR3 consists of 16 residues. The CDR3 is CASSLYSSGGPDTQYF. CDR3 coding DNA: TGCGCCAGCAGCTTGTATTCTAGCGGGGGCCCGGATACGCAGTATTTT.